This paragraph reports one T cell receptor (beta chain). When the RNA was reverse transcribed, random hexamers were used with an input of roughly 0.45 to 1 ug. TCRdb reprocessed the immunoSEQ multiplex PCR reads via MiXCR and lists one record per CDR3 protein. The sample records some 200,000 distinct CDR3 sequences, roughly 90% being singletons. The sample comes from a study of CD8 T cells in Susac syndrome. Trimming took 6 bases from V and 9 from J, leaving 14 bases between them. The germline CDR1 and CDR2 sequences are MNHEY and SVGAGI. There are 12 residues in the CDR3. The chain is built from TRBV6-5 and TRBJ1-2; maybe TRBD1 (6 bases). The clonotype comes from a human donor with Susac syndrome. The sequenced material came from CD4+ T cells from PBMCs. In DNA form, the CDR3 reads TGTGCCAGCAGCGACACAGGGATCCGCTACACCTTC. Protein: CASSDTGIRYTF.